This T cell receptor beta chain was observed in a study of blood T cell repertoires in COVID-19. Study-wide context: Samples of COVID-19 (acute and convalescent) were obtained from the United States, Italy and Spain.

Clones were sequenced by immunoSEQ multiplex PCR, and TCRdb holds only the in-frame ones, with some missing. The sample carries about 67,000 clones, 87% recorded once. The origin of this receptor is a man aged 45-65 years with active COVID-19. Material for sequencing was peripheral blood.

CDR3 loop: CASSYIAGGTDTQYF. The CDR3 DNA reads as TGTGCCAGCAGCTATATAGCGGGAGGCACAGATACGCAGTATTTT. The chain links TRBV7-2 to TRBJ2-3, with 9 bases that match TRBD2. The CDR3 is 15 residues long. CDR1 is SGHTA and CDR2 is FQGNSA in the germline V gene. The ends lost 4 bases at V and 1 base at J; junction bases unmatched: 3.